This TCR beta chain was documented in a study of naive and memory T cell subsets. Points on this clonotype: The antigen remains unidentified.

The CDR3 runs 13 residues. V lost 0 bases and J 4 bases, leaving 6 bases between the germline ends. The germline CDR1 and CDR2 sequences are SGHRS and YFSETQ. The study's findings and limits: Especially in CD8 cells, naive repertoires contained a few larger clonotypes, possibly CD45RA-re-expressing memory cells.

CMV status came from CD4+ IFNgamma after overnight CMV lysate stimulation. Both TRBC1 and TRBC2 were covered by a beta constant-region primer of two equimolar oligonucleotides. Nested alpha and beta constant-region primers with the SP2 primer drove four PCR rounds on ligated cDNA. Each CDR3 protein gets one entry after TCRdb re-called the UMI-ligation and nested PCR reads with MiXCR. Here the sample spans 150,000 or so distinct CDR3 sequences, approximately 22% being singletons. The receptor's source is a human donor in good health. Sequencing input: naive CD4+ T cells from blood. The V and J genes are TRBV5-1 and TRBJ2-3, with D possibly TRBD2 on 5 matching bases. CDR3 amino acids: CASSLGGPDTQYF. The CDR3 DNA sequence: TGCGCCAGCAGCTTGGGAGGGCCAGATACGCAGTATTTT. The variable domain in full, completed from reference TRBV5-1 and TRBJ2-3, reads KAGVTQTPRYLIKTRGQQVTLSCSPISGHRSVSWYQQTPGQGLQFLFEYFSETQRNKGNFPGRFSGRQFSNSRSEMNVSTLELGDSALYLCASSLGGPDTQYFGPGTRLTVL.